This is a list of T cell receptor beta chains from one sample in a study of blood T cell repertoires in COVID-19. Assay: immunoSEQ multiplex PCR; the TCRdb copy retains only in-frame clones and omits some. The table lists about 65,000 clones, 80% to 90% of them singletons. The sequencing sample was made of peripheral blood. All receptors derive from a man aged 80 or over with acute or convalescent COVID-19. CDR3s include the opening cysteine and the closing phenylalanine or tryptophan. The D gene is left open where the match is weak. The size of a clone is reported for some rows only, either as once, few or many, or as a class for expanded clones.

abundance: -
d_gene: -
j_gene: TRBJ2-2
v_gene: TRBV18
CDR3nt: TGTGCCAGCTCACCGGGAGCATCTGGTATCGCCGGGGAGCTGTTTTTT
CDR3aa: CASSPGASGIAGELFF

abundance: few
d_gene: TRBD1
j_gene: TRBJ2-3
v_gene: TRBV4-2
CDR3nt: TGTGCCAGCAGCCAAGATGCAGGGGGAGGCACAGATACGCAGTATTTT
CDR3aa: CASSQDAGGGTDTQYF

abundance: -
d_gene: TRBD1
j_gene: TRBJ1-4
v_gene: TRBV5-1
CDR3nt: TGCGCCAGCACCTTAAATGGACAGGGGAACGAAAAACTGTTTTTT
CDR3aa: CASTLNGQGNEKLFF

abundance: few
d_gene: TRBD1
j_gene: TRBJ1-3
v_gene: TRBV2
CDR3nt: TGTGCCAGTGTAACAGGGGGCACTGGAAACACCATATATTTT
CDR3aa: CASVTGGTGNTIYF

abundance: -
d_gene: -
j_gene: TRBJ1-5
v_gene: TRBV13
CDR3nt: TGTGCCAGCAGCTTAAAGGGGCAGGACAATCAGCCCCAGCATTTT
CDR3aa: CASSLKGQDNQPQHF

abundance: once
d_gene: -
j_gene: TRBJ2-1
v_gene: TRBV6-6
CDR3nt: TGTGCCAGCAGAGTGACAACGAATGAGCAGTTCTTC
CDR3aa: CASRVTTNEQFF

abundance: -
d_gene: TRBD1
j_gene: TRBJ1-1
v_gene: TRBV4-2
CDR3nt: TGTGCCAGCAGCCTTGCTCTCGGGGCCAGGGGGGACACTGAAGCTTTCTTT
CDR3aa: CASSLALGARGDTEAFF

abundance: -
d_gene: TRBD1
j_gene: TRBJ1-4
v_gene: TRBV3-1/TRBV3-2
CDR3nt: TGTGCCAGCAGCTATTGGGACAGGAATGAAAAACTGTTTTTT
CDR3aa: CASSYWDRNEKLFF

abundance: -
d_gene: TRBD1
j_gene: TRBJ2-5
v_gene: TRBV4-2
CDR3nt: TGTGCCAGCAGCCAAGAGCCGGGACAGGGTGAGACCCAGTACTTC
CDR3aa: CASSQEPGQGETQYF

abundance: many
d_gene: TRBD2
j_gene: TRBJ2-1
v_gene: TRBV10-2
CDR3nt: TGCGCCAGCAGTGACCGGACTAGCGCCGTAAGGAATGAGCAGTTCTTC
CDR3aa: CASSDRTSAVRNEQFF

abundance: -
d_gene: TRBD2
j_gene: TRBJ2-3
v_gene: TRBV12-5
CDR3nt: TGTGCTAGTGGTTTGGGGTCTCTTAGCGGGGGGGCGACAGATACGCAGTATTTT
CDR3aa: CASGLGSLSGGATDTQYF

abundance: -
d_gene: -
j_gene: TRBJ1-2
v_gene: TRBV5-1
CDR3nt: TGCGCCAGCAGCCAAGACACAGCTAACTATGGCTACACCTTC
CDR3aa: CASSQDTANYGYTF

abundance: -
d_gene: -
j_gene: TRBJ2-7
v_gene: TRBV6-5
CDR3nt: TGTGCCAGCAGTTACGTCGGACAGAGCTCCTACGAGCAGTACTTC
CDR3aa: CASSYVGQSSYEQYF